A selection of T cell receptor beta chains follows, all from one sample in a study of stem cell transplantation in POMP-related autoinflammatory disease. Sequenced by immunoSEQ multiplex PCR; TCRdb stores in-frame clones only, minus some. The sample has some 30,000 clones, about 90% seen once. Specimen: CD4+ T cells from PBMCs, collected before stem cell transplantation. These receptors originate from a human donor with POMP-related autoinflammation and immune dysregulation (PRAID). Both conserved end residues are part of each CDR3. The order of the fields is D gene, J gene, clone size, V gene, CDR3 DNA, CDR3 protein. D genes are given only for firm matches. Size is omitted from some rows. Given values are once, few, many or a class for expanded clones.

>-|TRBJ1-2|-|TRBV4-1
TGCGCCAGCAGCCAACGGGACGGGGGATATGGCTACACCTTC
CASSQRDGGYGYTF
>-|TRBJ2-1|-|TRBV5-4
TGTGCCAGCAGCTTGGGCGGGTCACGGGGCTCCTACAATGAGCAGTTCTTC
CASSLGGSRGSYNEQFF
>TRBD1|TRBJ2-7|-|TRBV6-5
TGTGCCAGCAGTTACAGGGGGCGCAGCTACGAGCAGTACTTC
CASSYRGRSYEQYF
>-|TRBJ2-3|-|TRBV4-2
TGTGCCAGCAGCCAAGATCGTCTGGAAGCGGCTAGCACAGATACGCAGTATTTT
CASSQDRLEAASTDTQYF
>-|TRBJ1-1|-|TRBV5-5
TGTGCCAGCAGCTTCGACACCCTGGGGACTGAAGCTTTCTTT
CASSFDTLGTEAFF
>-|TRBJ2-1|once|TRBV5-4
TGTGCCAGCTCCCGGAGGGCGGAGCAGTTCTTC
CASSRRAEQFF
>TRBD2|TRBJ2-7|-|TRBV9
TGTGCCAGCAGCGTAGGTCCGGGGGGGCCCTACGAGCAGTACTTC
CASSVGPGGPYEQYF
>-|TRBJ1-2|-|TRBV14
TGTGCCAGCAGCCAAAAAAGAAGTGGCTACACCTTC
CASSQKRSGYTF
>-|TRBJ1-1|-|TRBV11-2
TGTGCCAGCACCCGCGACCGGAACACTGAAGCTTTCTTT
CASTRDRNTEAFF
>-|TRBJ1-2|-|TRBV9
TGTGCCAGCAGCGAGGCCCTTGGGTCCTATGGCTACACCTTC
CASSEALGSYGYTF
>TRBD1|TRBJ2-7|few|TRBV5-6
TGTGCCAGCAGCTTCCGGGACAGTTTATACGAGCAGTACTTC
CASSFRDSLYEQYF
>-|TRBJ2-2|-|TRBV10-3
TGTGCCATCAGCCGGGGTCAGCCGAACACCGGGGAGCTGTTTTTT
CAISRGQPNTGELFF
>TRBD2|TRBJ2-5|-|TRBV4-1
TGCGCCAGCAGCCAAGGAGGGACTAGCGCTAAAGAGACCCAGTACTTC
CASSQGGTSAKETQYF
>-|TRBJ1-6|-|TRBV6-1
TGTGCCAGCAGAGTCTACAGGAATAATTCACCCCTCCACTTT
CASRVYRNNSPLHF
>-|TRBJ1-1|-|TRBV6-5
TGTGCCAGCAGCCTCCAGGGCACTGAAGCTTTCTTT
CASSLQGTEAFF
>-|TRBJ2-4|-|TRBV5-4
TGTGCCAGCAGCTCCCCGGGACGTTCAGGAAACATTCAGTACTTC
CASSSPGRSGNIQYF
>-|TRBJ1-6|once|TRBV5-1
TGCGCCAGCAGCTTGGCCGAGAATTCACCCCTCCACTTT
CASSLAENSPLHF
>TRBD1|TRBJ2-1|-|TRBV28
TGTGCCAGCAGTCGGAGGACAGGGCTATACAATGAGCAGTTCTTC
CASSRRTGLYNEQFF
>-|TRBJ2-1|-|TRBV11-2
TGTGCCAGCAGCTTAGACAGGAACCATGAGCAGTTCTTC
CASSLDRNHEQFF
>-|TRBJ1-1|once|TRBV10-1
TGCGCCAGCAAGGGACAGAACACTGAAGCTTTCTTT
CASKGQNTEAFF
>TRBD2|TRBJ2-7|once|TRBV9
TGTGCCAGCAGCGAGAGGGAGGGACGGTATTACGAGCAGTACTTC
CASSEREGRYYEQYF
>-|TRBJ1-1|-|TRBV6-7
TGTGCCAGCCCCTGGAGGCTGAACACTGAAGCTTTCTTT
CASPWRLNTEAFF